This T cell receptor (beta chain) was sequenced for a study of tumor-infiltrating lymphocytes in primary liver carcinoma. The researchers produced TCR beta cDNA from approximately 540 ng total RNA with a constant-region primer. Slightly modified ARM-PCR served as the procedure for the TCR beta libraries. These libraries came from three rounds of nested multiplex PCR. The two initial PCR rounds, approximately 10 cycles each, used TRBV1-TRBV30 forward and C-beta reverse primers. A single record per CDR3 protein comes from TCRdb applying MiXCR to the multiplex PCR reads. The table records 95,000 to 100,000 distinct CDR3 sequences, 65% to 75% of them present only once. Germline CDR1 GTSNPN, CDR2 SVGIG (reference sequence). The CDR3 has 15 residues. V was trimmed by 0 bases and J by 10 bases, leaving 19 bases between them. Co-extracting RNA and DNA was done with about 20-33 mg of unsorted bulk tissue as input.

This clonotype has at least ten counts. This receptor was taken from a woman in her sixties or seventies with primary liver carcinoma and hepatitis B virus infection. This chain links TRBV30 with TRBJ2-1; D may match TRBD1 or TRBD2 (6 bases each). The sample was liver tumor tissue from sampling region 2. Subset specified: tumor region T2, inferior pole. The CDR3 loop is CAWSVRGLSLPEQFF. DNA of the CDR3: TGTGCCTGGAGTGTACGGGGGCTTTCCCTCCCGGAGCAGTTCTTC.